The T cell receptor beta chain under discussion was sequenced for a study of T-cell memory formation after mild COVID-19. Study-level information: Clustering of TCRs was largely donor specific.

The CDR3 extends over 13 amino acids. Trimming at V came to 8 bases and at J to 7 bases, leaving 8 bases not matched to a gene. Looked up from germline, CDR1 is DFQATT and CDR2 is SNEGSKA (reference sequence). In this sample, this clonotype turned up many times. 5'RACE, which relied on constant-segment primers, yielded TCR alpha and TCR beta cDNA libraries carrying sample barcodes and UMIs. One entry per CDR3 protein, called by TCRdb with MiXCR from the 5' RACE reads. The table includes around 35,000 distinct CDR3 sequences, 7.7% detected once. The chain combines TRBV20-1 with TRBJ1-6; TRBD1 aligns across 7 bases. The TCR originated in a man aged 18 to 35 who had mild COVID-19 (a few samples of this study predate the infection). Cell type and time point are not known. Sequencing input: PBMCs or a T cell subset sorted from them (not recorded which). The CDR3 bases are TGCAGTCAGAGGGACAGAGAAAATTCACCCCTCCACTTT. Its translation: CSQRDRENSPLHF.